This T cell receptor (beta chain) was retrieved from a study of shared clonotypes between healthy human individuals. Study donors comprised healthy, HIV-negative adults devoid of recent acute infection or vaccination. Some clones are missing from TCRdb's copy, which holds only in-frame ones; the method was immunoSEQ multiplex PCR. In the table there are roughly 760,000 clones, approximately 74% of which are singletons. This CDR3 comprises 15 residues. V dropped 5 bases and J dropped 4; count of bases not matched to a gene: 9. Germline V lookup: CDR1 LNHDA, CDR2 SQIVND (reference sequence). The sequenced material came from memory CD4+ T cells sorted from blood. The subset: CD45RA-negative fraction. The TCR comes from a woman in her 30s in good health. The chain joins TRBV19 to TRBJ1-2; 8 nucleotides agree with TRBD1. The CDR3 spells CASSPGDRPGYGYTF. The CDR3 DNA follows: TGTGCCAGTAGTCCAGGGGACAGGCCTGGCTATGGCTACACCTTC.